This passage covers 9 T cell receptor beta chains from one sample sequenced in a study of patients and donors after allogeneic stem cell transplantation. TCRdb reanalysed the RT-PCR reads using MiXCR and keeps one entry per CDR3 protein. The sample records 10,000 to 15,000 distinct CDR3 sequences, 25% being singletons. Sequencing input: blood, either unsorted or a sorted T cell fraction (not recorded which). Source of these receptors: a human donor who was either an allogeneic HSCT recipient or a stem cell or donor lymphocyte infusion donor (not recorded which). It is not recorded whose cells these are; they may come from a transplant donor.

This clonotype was counted once. The chain recombines TRBV5-1 with TRBJ1-1; 7 bases line up with TRBD1. Unmatched junction bases numbered 7, after V lost 4 bases and J lost 1 base. The CDR3 loop spans 15 amino acids. Looked up from germline, CDR1 is SGHRS and CDR2 is YFSETQ. The CDR3 reads CASSPRTGSNTEAFF. CDR3 sequence (DNA): TGCGCCAGCAGCCCACGGACAGGATCGAACACTGAAGCTTTCTTT.

This clonotype has at least ten counts. The V call is TRBV7-2, the J call TRBJ1-6; D might be TRBD1 (5 bases). The V and J ends lost 3 bases and 6 bases respectively, with 12 bases between them. CDR1 and CDR2 from the germline V gene are SGHTA and FQGNSA. The CDR3 spans 15 residues. In DNA, the CDR3 is TGTGCCAGCAGCTTCGGACACGCGAGTAATTCACCCCTCCACTTT. It is translated as CASSFGHASNSPLHF.

This clonotype was counted a few times. V usage is TRBV5-1 and J usage is TRBJ1-2, with TRBD1 as a possible D gene (5 bases). Germline V lookup: CDR1 SGHRS, CDR2 YFSETQ. The CDR3 length is 13 residues. The V end was cut by 0 bases, the J end by 2 bases, with 5 bases between. CDR3 protein: CASSLEGNYGYTF. CDR3 coding DNA: TGCGCCAGCAGCTTGGAGGGGAACTATGGCTACACCTTC.

This chain connects TRBV28 to TRBJ1-2; TRBD1 matches at 12 bases. CDR3 length equals 18 residues. Trimming cost V 4 bases and J 2 bases; bases outside gene matches: 11. The V gene's germline CDR1 is MDHEN and CDR2 SYDVKM. As DNA, the CDR3 is TGTGCCAGCAGTTCCTCCCGAGGGACAGGGGGCGTAAACTATGGCTACACCTTC. It is translated as CASSSSRGTGGVNYGYTF.

This clonotype has ten or more counts. The V call is TRBV30, the J call TRBJ1-4; possibly TRBD1 for D (5 bases). This CDR3 contains 12 residues. V shed 0 bases and J shed 8 bases, with 7 bases lying between them. CDR1 GTSNPN and CDR2 SVGIG come from the germline V gene (reference sequence). CDR3 DNA sequence: TGTGCCTGGAGTGTACGGGGCGAAAAACTGTTTTTT. It codes for CAWSVRGEKLFF. The full variable domain, its missing parts supplied by reference TRBV30 and TRBJ1-4, is SQTIHQWPATLVQPVGSPLSLECTVEGTSNPNLYWYRQAAGRGLQLLFYSVGIGQISSEVPQNLSASRPQDRQFILSSKKLLLSDSGFYLCAWSVRGEKLFFGSGTQLSVL.

This rearrangement joins TRBV9 to TRBJ1-1; 8 bases match TRBD1. V gave up 4 bases and J gave up 1 base; unmatched junction bases: 3. The CDR3 consists of 14 residues. From germline, CDR1 is SGDLS and CDR2 YYNGEE. CDR3 nucleotides: TGTGCCAGCAGCCTCGGGACAGGGAACACTGAAGCTTTCTTT. Translating gives CASSLGTGNTEAFF.

In this sample, this clonotype turned up a few times. V and J are TRBV7-2 and TRBJ1-2, with D possibly matching TRBD1 (5 bases). There are 14 residues in the CDR3. Per the germline V gene, CDR1 is SGHTA and CDR2 is FQGNSA. Trimming removed 3 bases at V and 4 bases at J, with 12 bases between. The CDR3 DNA reads as TGTGCCAGCAGCTTTACCAGGGCCTCCTATGGCTACACCTTC. It codes for CASSFTRASYGYTF.

This clonotype appeared a few times. The gene calls are TRBV10-3 and TRBJ1-1; D not resolved. Germline-derived CDR1 and CDR2 are ENHRY and SYGVKD. Deletions cut 1 base from V and 4 bases from J, with 10 bases between. The CDR3 is made up of 14 amino acids. The CDR3 bases are TGTGCCATCAGTGAGTGGGGAAGCAGCACTGAAGCTTTCTTT. Translated, it gives CAISEWGSSTEAFF.

The chain couples TRBV20-1 to TRBJ1-1; no definite D call. CDR3 length: 11 amino acids. The V end was cut by 6 bases, the J end by 4 bases, with 9 bases between. Looked up from germline, CDR1 is DFQATT and CDR2 is SNEGSKA (reference sequence). CDR3 in DNA: TGCAGTGCAAATAGGGCCACTGAAGCTTTCTTT. Translating it yields CSANRATEAFF.